Following are 32 T cell receptor beta chains from one sample sequenced in a study of T cell changes during pregnancy in multiple sclerosis. TCRdb's copy holds only in-frame clones and misses some; the assay was immunoSEQ multiplex PCR. The table includes about 66,000 clones, roughly 90% detected once. The sequences come from CD8+ T cells from peripheral blood mononuclear cells, collected before pregnancy. The origin of the receptors is a female donor with multiple sclerosis, enrolled in a pregnancy study.

This sequence joins TRBV4-1 and TRBJ2-7; D not resolved. The V end was cut by 0 bases, the J end by 4 bases, with 7 bases between. Germline V gene sequence: CDR1 MGHRA, CDR2 YSYEKL. The CDR3 has 13 amino acids. The CDR3 loop is CASSQEAMYEQYF. The CDR3 DNA reads as TGCGCCAGCAGCCAAGAGGCCATGTACGAGCAGTACTTC.

A single count supports this clone. This sequence joins TRBV5-4 and TRBJ1-3; 8 positions match TRBD1. J was trimmed by 2 bases and V by 2 bases; bases with no gene match: 6. The CDR3 is made up of 16 amino acids. CDR1 and CDR2 (germline): SGHNT, YYREEE (reference sequence). DNA of the CDR3: TGTGCCAGCAGCTTACAGGGGGTTCCCCCTGGAAACACCATATATTTT. Protein sequence: CASSLQGVPPGNTIYF. Based on the CDR3 plus reference TRBV5-4 and TRBJ1-3, the full variable domain is ETGVTQSPTHLIKTRGQQVTLRCSSQSGHNTVSWYQQALGQGPQFIFQYYREEENGRGNFPPRFSGLQFPNYSSELNVNALELDDSALYLCASSLQGVPPGNTIYFGEGSWLTVV.

The gene calls are TRBV28 and TRBJ2-1; 7 positions agree with TRBD2. V shed 1 base and J 3 bases; nucleotides not matched to a gene: 3. The germline gives CDR1 MDHEN, CDR2 SYDVKM. CDR3 length: 15 amino acids. The chain's CDR3 is CASSLFGGGYNEQFF. CDR3 DNA sequence: TGTGCCAGCAGTTTATTTGGCGGGGGCTACAATGAGCAGTTCTTC.

The CDR3: CASNTAGVSNSPLHF. As DNA, the CDR3 is TGTGCCAGCAATACGGCGGGGGTCAGTAATTCACCCCTCCACTTT. The chain uses TRBV9 and TRBJ1-6; a weak D match, TRBD1 (5 bases). Germline V gene sequence: CDR1 SGDLS, CDR2 YYNGEE. The CDR3 is 15 amino acids. The V end lost 6 bases, the J end lost 6 bases, and 16 bases lay between the germline ends.

CDR3 loop: CASSLGLYGGEAFF. CDR3 sequence (DNA): TGTGCCAGCAGTCTAGGCCTCTATGGAGGTGAAGCTTTCTTT. V gene TRBV27 combines with J gene TRBJ1-1; no clear D gene. The CDR3 has 14 amino acids. Germline V CDR1 and CDR2: MNHEY, SMNVEV (reference sequence). V dropped 5 bases and J dropped 7 bases, with 17 bases sitting between them.

The chain carries TRBV4-2 and TRBJ1-1; possibly TRBD1 for D (5 bases). V was clipped by 4 bases and J by 1 base, with 10 bases between them. The germline V gene has CDR1 LGHNA and CDR2 YNFKEQ. The CDR3 is 14 residues long. CDR3 DNA: TGTGCCAGCAGCCCAACGACAGAGAACACTGAAGCTTTCTTT. This encodes CASSPTTENTEAFF.

V gene TRBV4-1 combines with J gene TRBJ1-6; D might be TRBD1 (5 bases). The CDR3 contains 16 residues. With 2 bases removed from V and 7 bases from J, the gap between germline ends came to 15 bases. The V gene's germline CDR1 is MGHRA and CDR2 YSYEKL. The CDR3 DNA reads TGCGCCAGCAGCCAACCGGGCAGGGAGGGAAATTCACCCCTCCACTTT. Protein product: CASSQPGREGNSPLHF.

The chain couples TRBV14 to TRBJ1-1; no clear D gene. The length of the CDR3 is 12 residues. From germline, CDR1 is SGHDN and CDR2 FVKESK. V lost 4 bases to trimming and J lost 3 bases, with 6 bases between them. The DNA for the CDR3 is TGTGCCAGCAGCCCCATAGACACTGAAGCTTTCTTT. It codes for CASSPIDTEAFF.

The gene calls are TRBV19 and TRBJ2-1, with D possibly matching TRBD2 (5 bases). The CDR3 loop spans 16 amino acids. Germline loops: CDR1 LNHDA, CDR2 SQIVND (reference sequence). The V and J ends lost 3 bases and 2 bases respectively, with 14 bases between them. The CDR3 protein is CASSIDPSGTYNEQFF. CDR3 nucleotides: TGTGCCAGTAGTATTGATCCCAGCGGTACCTACAATGAGCAGTTCTTC.

This clone is a singleton in its sample. The CDR3 loop is CASSDRQGAPREQFF. CDR3 in DNA: TGTGCCAGCAGTGATAGACAGGGGGCTCCAAGAGAGCAGTTCTTC. The V call is TRBV6-1, the J call TRBJ2-1; 10 bases map to TRBD1. CDR1 is MNHNS, CDR2 SASEGT, per germline. The V gene end was trimmed by 3 bases and the J gene end by 10 bases; junction bases not matched to a gene: 9. This CDR3 region has 15 residues.

The chain recombines TRBV5-6 with TRBJ1-2; 8 bases are a match to TRBD1. Per the germline V gene, CDR1 is SGHDT and CDR2 is YYEEEE. V lost 2 bases to trimming and J lost 7 bases; unmatched junction nucleotides: 10. The CDR3 has 15 amino acids. CDR3 residues: CASSLEPGQASGYTF. CDR3 bases: TGTGCCAGCAGCTTAGAACCGGGACAGGCATCTGGCTACACCTTC.

The chain employs TRBV2 and TRBJ1-2, with D perhaps matching TRBD1 (5 bases). V lost 0 bases to trimming and J lost 0 bases, with 14 bases between them. CDR3 length: 17 residues. The germline CDR1 and CDR2 sequences are SNHLY and FYNNEI. CDR3 sequence: CASSEALGQGANYGYTF. The CDR3, as DNA: TGTGCCAGCAGTGAAGCGCTGGGGCAAGGAGCTAACTATGGCTACACCTTC.

This chain connects TRBV13 to TRBJ2-5, with 10 bases identical to TRBD2. The CDR3 sequence is 15 residues long. Losses at the gene ends were 1 base for V and 2 bases for J; bases not matched to a gene: 1. Germline CDR1 PRHDT, CDR2 FYEKMQ (reference sequence). Here the CDR3 reads CASSLVSGRQETQYF. For the CDR3, the DNA is TGTGCCAGCAGCTTAGTTAGCGGGAGGCAAGAGACCCAGTACTTC.

The rearrangement joins TRBV6-4 to TRBJ1-1, with unresolved D. Trimming took 0 bases from V and 0 from J, leaving 8 bases between them. Germline values: CDR1 MRHNA, CDR2 SNTAGT. This CDR3 has 15 residues. CDR3 sequence: CASSDSISVNTEAFF. The CDR3, as DNA: TGTGCCAGCAGTGACTCGATATCAGTGAACACTGAAGCTTTCTTT.

The rearrangement links TRBV12-2 to TRBJ2-6; the DNA was not compared with TRBD2, the D call given in the table. TRBV12-2 is annotated as a pseudogene. This CDR3 is built from 17 residues. Here the CDR3 DNA reads TGTGCAAGTCGCTCTAGCGGGGGGGCTCCTGGGGCCAACGTCCTGACTTTC. Encoded protein: CASRSSGGAPGANVLTF.

The V call is TRBV27, the J call TRBJ1-2; TRBD1 matches 7 bases. The V gene end was trimmed by 5 bases and the J gene end by 5 bases; junction bases not matched to a gene: 8. This CDR3 region has 14 residues. Germline CDR1 is MNHEY and CDR2 is SMNVEV (reference sequence). The DNA of the CDR3 is TGTGCCAGCAGTACAGGGGATCTGGAGTATGGCTACACCTTC. Amino acid sequence: CASSTGDLEYGYTF.

This clone was seen only once. The chain couples TRBV27 to TRBJ1-1, with D unresolved. The ends were cut back, 3 bases at V and 4 bases at J, with 9 bases in the middle. The CDR3 is 13 residues long. Per germline, CDR1 MNHEY and CDR2 SMNVEV (reference sequence). CDR3 sequence reads: CASSLLGSTEAFF. In nucleotides, the CDR3 is TGTGCCAGCAGTTTGCTTGGGAGCACTGAAGCTTTCTTT.

CDR3 sequence reads: CASSLLAGGGETQYF. CDR3 coding DNA: TGTGCCAGCAGTTTACTAGCGGGGGGTGGGGAGACCCAGTACTTC. V is TRBV28 and J is TRBJ2-5; 11 positions agree with TRBD2. The V gene end was trimmed by 2 bases and the J gene end by 5 bases; junction bases not matched to a gene: 4. From germline, CDR1 is MDHEN and CDR2 SYDVKM. CDR3 size: 15 residues.

This clone is a singleton in its sample. V usage is TRBV6-5 and J usage is TRBJ2-7; weak D call: TRBD1 (6 bases). The CDR3 is made up of 16 amino acids. Germline CDR1 is MNHEY and CDR2 is SVGAGI. V was pared by 0 bases and J by 2 bases, with 14 bases between. The CDR3 sequence: CASSYSRQGNPYEQYF. DNA for the CDR3: TGTGCCAGCAGTTACTCGAGGCAGGGGAATCCCTACGAGCAGTACTTC.

The chain employs TRBV2 and TRBJ2-1, with 12 bases aligning to TRBD2. Trimming took 4 bases from V and 4 from J; bases not matched to a gene: 8. Germline loops: CDR1 SNHLY, CDR2 FYNNEI. This CDR3 contains 17 residues. The CDR3 region is CASSGAASGGVYNEQFF. DNA for the CDR3: TGTGCCAGCAGTGGGGCGGCTAGCGGGGGGGTGTACAATGAGCAGTTCTTC.

The chain couples TRBV6-6 to TRBJ2-5; D is undetermined. Germline V CDR1 and CDR2: MNHNY, SVGAGI (reference sequence). The V end was cut by 2 bases, the J end by 4 bases, with 8 bases between. The CDR3 consists of 13 residues. The CDR3 protein is CASSYGWAETQYF. The DNA for the CDR3 is TGTGCCAGCAGTTACGGGTGGGCAGAGACCCAGTACTTC.

This sequence joins TRBV13 and TRBJ1-1, with a possible D match to TRBD1 (5 bases). The CDR3 consists of 12 residues. Germline V gene lookup returns CDR1 PRHDT and CDR2 FYEKMQ (reference sequence). V was cut by 5 bases and J by 7 bases, with 11 bases left in between. The chain's CDR3 is CASSTRDLEAFF. CDR3 sequence (DNA): TGTGCCAGCAGCACGCGGGACCTTGAAGCTTTCTTT.

The chain uses TRBV29-1 and TRBJ1-1, with 9 bases fitting TRBD1. The ends lost 6 bases at V and 7 bases at J; junction bases unmatched: 12. Per the germline V gene, CDR1 is SQVTM and CDR2 is ANQGSEA. CDR3 size: 14 residues. The CDR3 bases are TGCAGCGTCTTGGGACAGGGCCCACTGGATGAAGCTTTCTTT. This gives the protein CSVLGQGPLDEAFF.

CDR3 residues: CASSRGGDPPNEQFF. CDR3 DNA sequence: TGTGCCAGCAGCCGGGGGGGGGACCCTCCTAATGAGCAGTTCTTC. The chain uses TRBV4-2 and TRBJ2-1, with 7 positions matching TRBD2. Trimming removed 4 bases from V and 7 bases from J; junction bases left unmatched: 10. The CDR3 is 15 amino acids. The germline CDR1 and CDR2 sequences are LGHNA and YNFKEQ.

This sequence joins TRBV18 and TRBJ1-1, with a tentative D call TRBD1 (5 bases). The germline gives CDR1 KGHSH, CDR2 LQKENI. Between the trimmed V and J ends, which lost 6 bases and 3 bases, there was a span of 8 bases. This CDR3 is 12 amino acids long. CDR3 region: CASSPRDTEAFF. CDR3 nucleotides: TGTGCCAGCTCCCCCAGGGACACTGAAGCTTTCTTT.

The chain is built from TRBV9 and TRBJ2-1; 8 positions agree with TRBD2. Germline CDR1 reads SGDLS; CDR2 reads YYNGEE. The CDR3 runs 13 residues. Trimming at V came to 0 bases and at J to 9 bases, leaving 2 bases not matched to a gene. The CDR3 bases are TGTGCCAGCAGCGTAGCGGGGGGGGGTGAGCAGTTCTTC. Translation: CASSVAGGGEQFF.

This clone was counted between two and nine times. V and J are TRBV7-9 and TRBJ1-5; the D is unclear. Germline V lookup: CDR1 SEHNR, CDR2 FQNEAQ (reference sequence). CDR3 length: 12 residues. V lost 5 bases and J lost 5, with 7 bases in between. The CDR3 loop reads CASSPGDQPQHF. CDR3 nucleotides: TGTGCCAGCAGCCCCGGGGATCAGCCCCAGCATTTT.

For this clone: The junction and the germline gene differ at one end; a read error may be behind it. The chain joins TRBV9 to TRBJ1-2; 7 positions match TRBD1. In germline, CDR1 is SGDLS, CDR2 YYNGEE. The CDR3 runs to 15 residues. This CDR3 reads CASSVETGSNYSYTF. The CDR3 bases are TGTGCCAGCAGCGTAGAGACAGGGTCTAACTATAGCTACACCTTC.

The rearrangement joins TRBV7-9 to TRBJ2-7; 8 bases map to TRBD1. From germline, CDR1 is SEHNR and CDR2 FQNEAQ (reference sequence). With V trimmed by 5 bases and J by 3 bases, 9 bases remained unmatched. The CDR3 has 15 amino acids. The CDR3 is CASSEETGADYEQYF. In DNA form, the CDR3 reads TGTGCCAGCAGCGAAGAGACAGGGGCCGACTACGAGCAGTACTTC. Full variable domain (outside the CDR3, taken from reference TRBV7-9 and TRBJ2-7): DTGVSQNPRHKITKRGQNVTFRCDPISEHNRLYWYRQTLGQGPEFLTYFQNEAQLEKSRLLSDRFSAERPKGSFSTLEIQRTEQGDSAMYLCASSEETGADYEQYFGPGTRLTVT.

J is TRBJ2-7 and V is TRBV2; D gene uncertain. The CDR3 length is 15 residues. The V end lost 5 bases, the J end lost 2 bases, and 16 bases lay between the germline ends. From germline, CDR1 is SNHLY and CDR2 FYNNEI. The CDR3 nucleotides read TGTGCCAGCAGTAGAGAGACTCCAATAACCTACGAGCAGTACTTC. Translation gives CASSRETPITYEQYF.

A single count supports this clone. The J gene is TRBJ1-2, the V gene TRBV14; D is unresolved. The V gene's germline CDR1 is SGHDN and CDR2 FVKESK. The CDR3 is made up of 14 amino acids. V was clipped by 0 bases and J by 2 bases, with 7 bases between them. The CDR3 DNA reads TGTGCCAGCAGCCAAGACTCCTCCAACTATGGCTACACCTTC. As protein: CASSQDSSNYGYTF.

The rearrangement joins TRBV9 to TRBJ1-2, with 10 bases identical to TRBD1. The germline V gene encodes CDR1 SGDLS and CDR2 YYNGEE. This CDR3 comprises 15 residues. V was clipped by 0 bases and J by 3 bases; unmatched bases: 2. Here the CDR3 reads CASSVGGTGDYGYTF. CDR3 DNA sequence: TGTGCCAGCAGCGTAGGTGGGACAGGGGACTATGGCTACACCTTC.